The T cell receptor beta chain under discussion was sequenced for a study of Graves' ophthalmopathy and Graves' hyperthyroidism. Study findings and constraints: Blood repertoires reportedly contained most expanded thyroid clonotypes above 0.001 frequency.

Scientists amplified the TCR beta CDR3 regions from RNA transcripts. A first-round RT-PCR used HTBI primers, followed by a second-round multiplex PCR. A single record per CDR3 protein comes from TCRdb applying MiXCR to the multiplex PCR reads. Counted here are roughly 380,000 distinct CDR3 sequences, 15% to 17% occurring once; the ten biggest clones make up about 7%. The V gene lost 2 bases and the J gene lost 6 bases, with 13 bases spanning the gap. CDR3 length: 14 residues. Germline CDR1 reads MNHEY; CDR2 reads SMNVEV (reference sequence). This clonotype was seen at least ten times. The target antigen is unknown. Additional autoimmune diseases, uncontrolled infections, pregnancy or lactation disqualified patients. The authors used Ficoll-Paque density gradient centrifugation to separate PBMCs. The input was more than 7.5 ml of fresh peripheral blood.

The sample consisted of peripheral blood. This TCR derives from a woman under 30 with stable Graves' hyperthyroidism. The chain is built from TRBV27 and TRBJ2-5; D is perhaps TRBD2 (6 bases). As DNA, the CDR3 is TGTGCCAGCAGTTTAGTCCGGGGAGGCAAGACCCAGTACTTC. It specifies CASSLVRGGKTQYF.